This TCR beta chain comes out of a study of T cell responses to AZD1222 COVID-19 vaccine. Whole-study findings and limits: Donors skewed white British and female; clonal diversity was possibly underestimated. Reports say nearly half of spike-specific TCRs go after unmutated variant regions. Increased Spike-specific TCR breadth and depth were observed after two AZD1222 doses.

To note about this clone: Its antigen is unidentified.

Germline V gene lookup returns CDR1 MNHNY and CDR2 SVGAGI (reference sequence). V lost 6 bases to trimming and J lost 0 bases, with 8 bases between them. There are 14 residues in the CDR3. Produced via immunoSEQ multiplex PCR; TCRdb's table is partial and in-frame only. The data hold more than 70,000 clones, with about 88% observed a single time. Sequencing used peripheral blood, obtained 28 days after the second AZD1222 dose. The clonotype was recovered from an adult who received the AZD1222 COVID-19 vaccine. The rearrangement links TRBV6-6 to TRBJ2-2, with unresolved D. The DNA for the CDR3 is TGTGCCAGCAGGGACGGACCGAACACCGGGGAGCTGTTTTTT. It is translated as CASRDGPNTGELFF.